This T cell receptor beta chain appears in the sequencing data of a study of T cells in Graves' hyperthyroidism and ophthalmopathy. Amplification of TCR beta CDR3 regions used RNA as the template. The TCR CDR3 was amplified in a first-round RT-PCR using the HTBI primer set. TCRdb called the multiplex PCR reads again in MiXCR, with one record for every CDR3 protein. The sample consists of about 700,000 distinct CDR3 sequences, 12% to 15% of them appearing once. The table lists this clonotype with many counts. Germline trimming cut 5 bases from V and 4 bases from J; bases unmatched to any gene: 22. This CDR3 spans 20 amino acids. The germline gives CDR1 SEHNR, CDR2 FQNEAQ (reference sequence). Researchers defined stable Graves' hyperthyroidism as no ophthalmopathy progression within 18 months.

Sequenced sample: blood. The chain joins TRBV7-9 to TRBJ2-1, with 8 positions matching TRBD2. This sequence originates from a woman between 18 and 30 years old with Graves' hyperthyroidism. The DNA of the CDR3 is TGTGCCAGCAGCCTACTGGGCACGGGGGAGGCTAGCGGGCGTTACAATGAGCAGTTCTTC. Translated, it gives CASSLLGTGEASGRYNEQFF.